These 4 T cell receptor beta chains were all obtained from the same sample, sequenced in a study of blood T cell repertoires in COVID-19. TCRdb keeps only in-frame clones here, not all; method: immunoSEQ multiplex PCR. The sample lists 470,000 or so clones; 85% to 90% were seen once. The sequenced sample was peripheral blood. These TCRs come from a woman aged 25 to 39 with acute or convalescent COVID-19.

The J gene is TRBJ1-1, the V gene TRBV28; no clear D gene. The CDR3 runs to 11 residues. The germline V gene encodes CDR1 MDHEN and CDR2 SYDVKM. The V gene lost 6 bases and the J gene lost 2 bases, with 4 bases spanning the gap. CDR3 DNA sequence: TGTGCCAGCAGCCCTAACACTGAAGCTTTCTTT. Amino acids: CASSPNTEAFF.

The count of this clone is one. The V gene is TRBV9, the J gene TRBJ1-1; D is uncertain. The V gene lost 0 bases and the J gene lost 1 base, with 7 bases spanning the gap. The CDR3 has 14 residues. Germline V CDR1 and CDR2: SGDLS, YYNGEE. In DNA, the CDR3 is TGTGCCAGCAGCGTAGGTTCTTCGAACACTGAAGCTTTCTTT. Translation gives CASSVGSSNTEAFF.

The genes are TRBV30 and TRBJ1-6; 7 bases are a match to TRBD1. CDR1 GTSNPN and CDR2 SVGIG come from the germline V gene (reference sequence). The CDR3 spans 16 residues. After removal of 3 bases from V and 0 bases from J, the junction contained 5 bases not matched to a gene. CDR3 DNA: TGTGCCTGGAGCGGGACAGCCAGCTCCTATAATTCACCCCTCCACTTT. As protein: CAWSGTASSYNSPLHF.

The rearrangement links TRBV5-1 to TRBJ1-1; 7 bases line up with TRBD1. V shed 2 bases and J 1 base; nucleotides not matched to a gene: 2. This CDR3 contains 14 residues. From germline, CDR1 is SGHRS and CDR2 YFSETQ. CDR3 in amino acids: CASSLGGGNTEAFF. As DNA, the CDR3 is TGCGCCAGCAGCTTAGGGGGCGGGAACACTGAAGCTTTCTTT.